This T cell receptor beta chain stems from a study of beta chain features in type 1 diabetes. Points on this clone: Its antigen remains unknown.

Findings of the study overall: Among type 1 diabetes patients, VDJ junctions had fewer insertions and more deletions. Researchers report that Type 1 diabetes patients had moderately but significantly shorter TCRB CDR3s across all four CD4+ subsets. Researchers reported that naive, central memory and Treg TCRB repertoires appeared more similar in patients than in healthy donors.

From germline, CDR1 is MNHNY and CDR2 SVGAGI (reference sequence). The CDR3 loop spans 16 amino acids. The ends were cut back, 6 bases at V and 1 base at J, with 19 bases in the middle. Based on CD45RO/CCR7/CD25/CD127/CD95/CD27, CD4+ regulatory, stem cell-like memory, naive and central memory cells were sorted. Each of the sorted populations had a purity greater than 98%. The investigators reverse transcribed all of the isolated RNA, so they sequenced expressed TCRB transcripts. Produced via immunoSEQ multiplex PCR; TCRdb's table is partial and in-frame only. The table includes around 250,000 clones, approximately 15% detected once.

Material for sequencing was naive CD4+ T cells from blood. The sequence was collected from a man aged 25-40 years with type 1 diabetes. The chain links TRBV6-6 to TRBJ2-7; D might be TRBD1 (7 bases). The CDR3 nucleotides are TGTGCCAGCAGATATACAGGGGCCGGAGGGTCCTACGAGCAGTACTTC. Its protein product is CASRYTGAGGSYEQYF.